This passage covers 20 T cell receptor beta chains from one sample sequenced in a study of shared clonotypes between healthy human individuals. Method: immunoSEQ multiplex PCR; TCRdb's copy keeps in-frame clones and lacks some. The data contain millions of clones, 95% of them singletons. What was sequenced was naive CD4+ T cells sorted from blood. Subset here: CD45RA+ positively selected. These receptors all stem from a man aged 18 to 29 in good health.

The V and J genes are TRBV5-1 and TRBJ2-1; 14 nucleotides align to TRBD2. The V gene's germline CDR1 is SGHRS and CDR2 YFSETQ. The CDR3 spans 15 residues. V shed 6 bases and J 8 bases; nucleotides not matched to a gene: 7. The CDR3 DNA reads as TGCGCCAGCATTCCGGGGACTAGCGGGAGTCATGAGCAGTTCTTC. Translation gives CASIPGTSGSHEQFF.

V is TRBV30 and J is TRBJ2-5; D remains ambiguous. Trimming took off 4 bases at V and 5 bases at J, with 11 bases between the two ends. This CDR3 spans 12 amino acids. Germline CDR1 GTSNPN, CDR2 SVGIG (reference sequence). This CDR3 is CAWTALGETQYF. In DNA form, the CDR3 reads TGTGCCTGGACCGCCCTCGGCGAGACCCAGTACTTC. The full variable domain, in which reference TRBV30 and TRBJ2-5 provide the parts outside the CDR3, is SQTIHQWPATLVQPVGSPLSLECTVEGTSNPNLYWYRQAAGRGLQLLFYSVGIGQISSEVPQNLSASRPQDRQFILSSKKLLLSDSGFYLCAWTALGETQYFGPGTRLLVL.

The rearrangement links TRBV28 to TRBJ2-3; 9 bases fit TRBD2. With V trimmed by 4 bases and J by 6 bases, 11 bases remained unmatched. CDR1 MDHEN and CDR2 SYDVKM come from the germline V gene. CDR3 length: 16 residues. The CDR3 coding sequence is TGTGCCAGCAGTTCCCCCAGCGGGGGGATTCTGGATACGCAGTATTTT. Translated: CASSSPSGGILDTQYF. Complete variable domain (other parts from reference TRBV28 and TRBJ2-3): DVKVTQSSRYLVKRTGEKVFLECVQDMDHENMFWYRQDPGLGLRLIYFSYDVKMKEKGDIPEGYSVSREKKERFSLILESASTNQTSMYLCASSSPSGGILDTQYFGPGTRLTVL.

V gene TRBV18 combines with J gene TRBJ1-1; maybe TRBD1 (5 bases). In germline, CDR1 is KGHSH, CDR2 LQKENI. The ends were cut back, 0 bases at V and 1 base at J, with 15 bases in the middle. The CDR3 spans 17 residues. CDR3 nucleotide sequence: TGTGCCAGCTCACCACCCGCAGGGCCAATACAGAACACTGAAGCTTTCTTT. Residues: CASSPPAGPIQNTEAFF.

The rearrangement uses TRBV27 and TRBJ1-5, with 8 positions matching TRBD1. CDR1 is MNHEY and CDR2 is SMNVEV in the germline V gene (reference sequence). This CDR3 comprises 15 residues. The V gene end was trimmed by 5 bases and the J gene end by 6 bases; junction bases not matched to a gene: 9. The DNA for the CDR3 is TGTGCCAGCAGTGTCAGGGGGCGAGAGACTCAGCCCCAGCATTTT. The encoded protein is CASSVRGRETQPQHF.

About this clone itself: The same CDR3 also results from other DNA sequences found in this sample. The gene calls are TRBV5-1 and TRBJ2-1; 14 nucleotides line up with TRBD2. Trimming cost V 0 bases and J 4 bases; bases outside gene matches: 0. The CDR3 has 16 amino acids. CDR1 is SGHRS, CDR2 YFSETQ, per germline. The CDR3 protein is CASSLGLAGGYNEQFF. CDR3 DNA: TGCGCCAGCAGCTTGGGACTAGCGGGAGGGTACAATGAGCAGTTCTTC.

This chain links TRBV5-4 with TRBJ2-5, with a weak D call TRBD1 (5 bases). The V gene's germline CDR1 is SGHNT and CDR2 YYREEE (reference sequence). The CDR3 totals 14 residues. Deletions cut 4 bases from V and 1 base from J, with 11 bases between. The CDR3 DNA sequence: TGTGCCAGCAGCACCCCGACAGTCCAAGAGACCCAGTACTTC. This gives the protein CASSTPTVQETQYF.

V gene TRBV5-1 combines with J gene TRBJ2-3; 8 nucleotides agree with TRBD2. Germline CDR1 is SGHRS and CDR2 is YFSETQ. This CDR3 is built from 14 residues. V lost 4 bases, J lost 4 bases, and 5 bases stayed unmatched. The CDR3, as DNA: TGCGCCAGCAGCCCCCGGACTAGCCCAGATACGCAGTATTTT. Translated: CASSPRTSPDTQYF. The full variable domain, completed using reference TRBV5-1 and TRBJ2-3, is KAGVTQTPRYLIKTRGQQVTLSCSPISGHRSVSWYQQTPGQGLQFLFEYFSETQRNKGNFPGRFSGRQFSNSRSEMNVSTLELGDSALYLCASSPRTSPDTQYFGPGTRLTVL.

A note on this clone: Different DNA sequences within this sample yield the same CDR3. The V call is TRBV7-9, the J call TRBJ1-1; TRBD1 aligns across 9 bases. There are 15 residues in the CDR3. V was clipped by 5 bases and J by 0 bases; unmatched bases: 4. CDR1 and CDR2 from the germline V gene are SEHNR and FQNEAQ (reference sequence). The CDR3 loop is CASSPGQGVNTEAFF. The CDR3 nucleotides are TGTGCCAGCAGCCCGGGACAGGGTGTGAACACTGAAGCTTTCTTT. The entire variable domain, with the rest obtained from reference TRBV7-9 and TRBJ1-1, is as follows: DTGVSQNPRHKITKRGQNVTFRCDPISEHNRLYWYRQTLGQGPEFLTYFQNEAQLEKSRLLSDRFSAERPKGSFSTLEIQRTEQGDSAMYLCASSPGQGVNTEAFFGQGTRLTVV.

J is TRBJ1-6 and V is TRBV7-2; the D gene is possibly TRBD1 (5 bases). V was trimmed by 7 bases and J by 10 bases, leaving 17 bases between them. The CDR3 contains 14 residues. Germline V gives CDR1 SGHTA, CDR2 FQGNSA. The CDR3 DNA reads as TGTGCCAGCACTCCAGCGGGCTGGGACTCACCCCTCCACTTT. Encoded protein: CASTPAGWDSPLHF.

The V and J genes are TRBV7-9 and TRBJ2-1, with D possibly TRBD2 on 5 matching bases. The CDR3 is 13 amino acids. CDR1 and CDR2 from the germline V gene are SEHNR and FQNEAQ (reference sequence). V lost 8 bases and J lost 12, with 20 bases in between. The CDR3 sequence is CASSITLSGRQFF. In DNA, the CDR3 is TGTGCCAGCTCTATAACCTTGTCGGGGAGGCAGTTCTTC. The whole variable domain, filled in from reference TRBV7-9 and TRBJ2-1, reads DTGVSQNPRHKITKRGQNVTFRCDPISEHNRLYWYRQTLGQGPEFLTYFQNEAQLEKSRLLSDRFSAERPKGSFSTLEIQRTEQGDSAMYLCASSITLSGRQFFGPGTRLTVL.

This chain joins TRBV7-2 and TRBJ2-5; D is unresolved. This CDR3 has 14 amino acids. V dropped 0 bases and J dropped 4 bases, with 9 bases sitting between them. Per the germline V gene, CDR1 is SGHTA and CDR2 is FQGNSA. The CDR3: CASSLAQFLETQYF. The CDR3 nucleotides read TGTGCCAGCAGCTTAGCCCAATTCCTAGAGACCCAGTACTTC. Full variable domain (outside the CDR3, taken from reference TRBV7-2 and TRBJ2-5): GAGVSQSPSNKVTEKGKDVELRCDPISGHTALYWYRQSLGQGLEFLIYFQGNSAPDKSGLPSDRFSAERTGGSVSTLTIQRTQQEDSAVYLCASSLAQFLETQYFGPGTRLLVL.

The sample holds a few counts of this clone. Other DNA sequences in this specimen translate into the identical CDR3. The V call is TRBV5-1, the J call TRBJ2-2; a weak D match, TRBD1 (6 bases). The CDR3 totals 16 residues. The V end was cut by 6 bases, the J end by 2 bases, with 17 bases between. Germline V CDR1 and CDR2: SGHRS, YFSETQ. CDR3 sequence reads: CASTPTGTTNTGELFF. DNA for the CDR3: TGCGCCAGCACCCCAACCGGGACAACCAACACCGGGGAGCTGTTTTTT.

This chain uses TRBV2 with TRBJ2-3; the D gene is possibly TRBD2 (7 bases). The CDR3 length is 14 residues. Trimming cost V 6 bases and J 4 bases, with 14 bases left between them. Per germline, CDR1 SNHLY and CDR2 FYNNEI. CDR3 in DNA: TGTGCCAGCAGGGTCACAGGGAGGGCAGATACGCAGTATTTT. Residues: CASRVTGRADTQYF.

The chain couples TRBV5-6 to TRBJ2-5; 7 nucleotides align to TRBD1. Germline V gene sequence: CDR1 SGHDT, CDR2 YYEEEE. The CDR3 covers 14 residues. V trimming: 4 bases; J trimming: 1 base; junction bases outside the gene matches: 4. CDR3 sequence (DNA): TGTGCCAGCAGCCCGGACAGGCCCCAAGAGACCCAGTACTTC. Its protein product is CASSPDRPQETQYF.

The V gene is TRBV10-3, the J gene TRBJ1-1, with a tentative D call TRBD1 (6 bases). The CDR3 sequence is 14 residues long. CDR1 and CDR2 from the germline V gene are ENHRY and SYGVKD. With 0 bases removed from V and 3 bases from J, the gap between germline ends came to 8 bases. The CDR3 loop reads CAISESGGDTEAFF. Here the CDR3 DNA reads TGTGCCATCAGTGAGTCAGGGGGGGACACTGAAGCTTTCTTT.

The chain is built from TRBV5-8 and TRBJ1-2; D gene uncertain. CDR1 SGHTS and CDR2 YDEGEE come from the germline V gene. V was pared by 0 bases and J by 5 bases, with 8 bases between. CDR3 length: 13 amino acids. CDR3 DNA: TGTGCCAGCAGCTTGGGCACCGATTATGGCTACACCTTC. Amino acids: CASSLGTDYGYTF. The full variable domain, rest sourced from reference TRBV5-8 and TRBJ1-2, is EAGVTQSPTHLIKTRGQQATLRCSPISGHTSVYWYQQALGLGLQFLLWYDEGEERNRGNFPPRFSGRQFPNYSSELNVNALELEDSALYLCASSLGTDYGYTFGSGTRLTVV.

This clone was observed a few times. The CDR3 here is CASSLGDRLYSPLHF. CDR3 DNA: TGTGCCAGCAGTTTAGGGGACAGGCTGTATTCACCCCTCCACTTT. The chain uses TRBV27 and TRBJ1-6; 8 bases fit TRBD1. The J segment lost 8 bases and the V segment lost 2 bases, leaving 5 bases of the junction unmatched. This CDR3 has 15 residues. CDR1 and CDR2 from the germline V gene are MNHEY and SMNVEV (reference sequence).

This chain uses TRBV15 with TRBJ1-4; a possible D gene is TRBD1 (6 bases). The CDR3 runs 14 residues. Trimming removed 2 bases from V and 7 bases from J, with 11 bases in between. Germline loops: CDR1 LNHNV, CDR2 YYDKDF (reference sequence). CDR3 region: CATSRPQGSEKLFF. The DNA for the CDR3 is TGTGCCACCAGCAGACCTCAGGGGAGTGAAAAACTGTTTTTT.

The chain uses TRBV9 and TRBJ1-3; no reliable D call. CDR1 is SGDLS and CDR2 is YYNGEE in the germline V gene. The V gene lost 0 bases and the J gene lost 4 bases, with 5 bases spanning the gap. CDR3 size: 13 residues. CDR3 DNA sequence: TGTGCCAGCAGCGTAGAGGTGGGAAACACCATATATTTT. Protein sequence: CASSVEVGNTIYF.